The 23 T cell receptor beta chains below come from one sample, sequenced in a study of blood T cell repertoires in COVID-19 (dated by TCRdb to about 2020). The library was obtained by the immunoSEQ multiplex PCR assay. What TCRdb holds here is the immuneACCESS table cut down to in-frame rearrangements. Part of the clones is not present; checked against another copy, under half of the missing clones reflect an unresolved V gene, and the others are unexplained. Across this sample there are some 100,000 clones, with around 90% seen only once. The ten largest account for around 2% of the sample. Sequenced: peripheral blood. The origin of the receptors is a human donor with active COVID-19. The donor label of this sample is uncertain.

The chain joins TRBV9 to TRBJ2-2; TRBD1 matches at 8 bases. The V and J ends lost 2 bases and 7 bases, in that order; junction bases with no gene match: 13. The CDR3 extends over 17 amino acids. Germline V gene lookup returns CDR1 SGDLS and CDR2 YYNGEE. CDR3: CASSVRDRTLWVGELFF. The CDR3 DNA follows: TGTGCCAGCAGCGTCCGGGACAGGACCTTATGGGTCGGGGAGCTGTTTTTT.

V usage is TRBV3-1 (or the pseudogene TRBV3-2) and J usage is TRBJ1-2, with TRBD1 matching 10 bases. CDR3 length: 14 residues. The V and J ends lost 4 bases and 2 bases, in that order; junction bases with no gene match: 1. Per the germline V gene, CDR1 is LGHDT and CDR2 is YNNKEL (reference sequence). The CDR3 region has the DNA TGTGCCAGCAGCCCGGGACAGGGGAACTATGGCTACACCTTC. Its protein is CASSPGQGNYGYTF.

This chain connects TRBV28 to TRBJ1-5; 10 bases are shared with TRBD1. V shed 4 bases and J 15 bases; nucleotides not matched to a gene: 18. The V gene's germline CDR1 is MDHEN and CDR2 SYDVKM. This CDR3 region has 16 residues. CDR3 nucleotides: TGTGCCAGCAGTTCATCTTTCGGGGACAGGGGCCTCGTAGTGCATTTT. This translates into CASSSSFGDRGLVVHF.

The gene calls are TRBV5-1 and TRBJ1-1; TRBD1 is a possible D gene (6 bases). The CDR3 is 16 amino acids. V shed 3 bases and J shed 0 bases, with 15 bases lying between them. Per the germline V gene, CDR1 is SGHRS and CDR2 is YFSETQ. This CDR3 is CASSSDWTEMNTEAFF. CDR3 coding DNA: TGCGCCAGCAGCTCGGATTGGACAGAGATGAACACTGAAGCTTTCTTT.

The chain uses TRBV7-9 and TRBJ1-1; D unresolved. CDR3 length: 15 residues. V shed 5 bases and J shed 2 bases, with 15 bases lying between them. Germline V lookup: CDR1 SEHNR, CDR2 FQNEAQ (reference sequence). Here the CDR3 reads CASSANRVRNTEAFF. CDR3 in DNA: TGTGCCAGCAGCGCAAACCGGGTACGCAACACTGAAGCTTTCTTT. Complete variable domain (other parts from reference TRBV7-9 and TRBJ1-1): DTGVSQNPRHKITKRGQNVTFRCDPISEHNRLYWYRQTLGQGPEFLTYFQNEAQLEKSRLLSDRFSAERPKGSFSTLEIQRTEQGDSAMYLCASSANRVRNTEAFFGQGTRLTVV.

This chain links TRBV28 with TRBJ2-1; D is undetermined. The CDR3 covers 15 residues. Looked up from germline, CDR1 is MDHEN and CDR2 is SYDVKM. V was cut by 5 bases and J by 0 bases, with 11 bases left in between. Here the CDR3 DNA reads TGTGCCAGCAGTCCGGTCCAGGTCTCCTACAATGAGCAGTTCTTC. It specifies CASSPVQVSYNEQFF.

J is TRBJ2-1 and V is TRBV28, with 14 bases aligning to TRBD2. CDR1 MDHEN and CDR2 SYDVKM come from the germline V gene. The CDR3 runs 18 residues. The J segment lost 1 base and the V segment lost 5 bases, leaving 7 bases of the junction unmatched. DNA for the CDR3: TGTGCCAGCAGTCCCGGGACTAGCGGGGGTGATTCCTACAATGAGCAGTTCTTC. Translation gives CASSPGTSGGDSYNEQFF.

This chain connects TRBV6-5 to TRBJ2-5; TRBD2 matches at 8 bases. This CDR3 contains 16 residues. CDR1 and CDR2 (germline): MNHEY, SVGAGI. Trimming took 2 bases from V and 5 from J; bases not matched to a gene: 10. The CDR3 protein is CASSYLGTRESETQYF. The CDR3 nucleotides are TGTGCCAGCAGTTACCTGGGGACTAGAGAATCGGAGACCCAGTACTTC.

The chain couples TRBV5-5 to TRBJ1-1, with a weak D call TRBD1 (6 bases). Germline CDR1 reads SGHKS; CDR2 reads YYEKEE (reference sequence). This CDR3 has 15 residues. The V and J ends lost 3 bases and 3 bases respectively, with 15 bases between them. The CDR3 region is CASSSYRESDTEAFF. CDR3 DNA: TGTGCCAGCAGCTCCTACAGGGAAAGTGACACTGAAGCTTTCTTT.

The rearrangement joins TRBV4-1 to TRBJ2-1, with 10 nucleotides matching TRBD2. The V gene end was trimmed by 7 bases and the J gene end by 10 bases; junction bases not matched to a gene: 10. Germline V CDR1 and CDR2: MGHRA, YSYEKL. CDR3 length: 14 amino acids. The CDR3 bases are TGCGCCAGCACGACTAGCGGGCCCCCGGAGGAGCAGTTCTTC. Protein: CASTTSGPPEEQFF.

The chain carries TRBV7-2 and TRBJ1-6; no reliable D call. V lost 5 bases to trimming and J lost 0 bases, with 14 bases between them. Germline-derived CDR1 and CDR2 are SGHTA and FQGNSA. This CDR3 is built from 17 residues. Here the CDR3 DNA reads TGTGCCAGCAGCACCCCCCCGGGGAGCTCCTATAATTCACCCCTCCACTTT. Residues: CASSTPPGSSYNSPLHF.

The chain joins TRBV6-5 to TRBJ1-4; 9 nucleotides line up with TRBD1. Trimming removed 4 bases from V and 11 bases from J; junction bases left unmatched: 8. Per the germline V gene, CDR1 is MNHEY and CDR2 is SVGAGI. The CDR3 is 14 residues long. The CDR3 loop is CASSWDREAGKLFF. Here the CDR3 DNA reads TGTGCCAGCAGTTGGGACAGGGAAGCGGGGAAACTGTTTTTT.

The rearrangement uses TRBV6-5 and TRBJ2-2; 8 bases match TRBD1. V gave up 5 bases and J gave up 5 bases; unmatched junction bases: 4. The germline gives CDR1 MNHEY, CDR2 SVGAGI. The CDR3 consists of 14 residues. The CDR3 nucleotides read TGTGCCAGCAGTACAGACAGGGGTACCGGGGAGCTGTTTTTT. The encoded protein is CASSTDRGTGELFF.

The chain combines TRBV14 with TRBJ2-2; D not certain. This CDR3 has 15 residues. The V and J ends lost 0 bases and 0 bases respectively, with 5 bases between them. Germline lookup yields CDR1 SGHDN and CDR2 FVKESK. Here the CDR3 reads CASSQDPANTGELFF. Written as DNA, the CDR3 is TGTGCCAGCAGCCAAGATCCTGCGAACACCGGGGAGCTGTTTTTT.

This chain uses TRBV6-2 or TRBV6-3 with TRBJ2-1, with 12 bases matching TRBD2. With 4 bases clipped from V and 8 bases from J, the junction kept 12 bases outside the gene matches. Per germline, CDR1 MNHEY and CDR2 SVGEGT. The CDR3 is 17 amino acids. The chain's CDR3 is CASSSISLAGGPHEQFF. Written as DNA, the CDR3 is TGTGCCAGCAGTTCGATCTCTCTAGCGGGGGGGCCCCATGAGCAGTTCTTC.

The rearrangement links TRBV2 to TRBJ2-7; possibly TRBD1 for D (6 bases). Germline V gene data show CDR1 as SNHLY and CDR2 as FYNNEI. The CDR3 runs to 14 residues. Trimming removed 5 bases at V and 3 bases at J, with 14 bases between. The CDR3 DNA reads TGTGCCAGCAGTAACGACAGGACGGACTACGAGCAGTACTTC. This gives the protein CASSNDRTDYEQYF.

This chain uses TRBV12-3 or TRBV12-4 with TRBJ2-1; TRBD1 might be the D (6 bases). This CDR3 comprises 13 residues. V was pared by 4 bases and J by 4 bases, with 8 bases between. DNA of the CDR3: TGTGCCAGCAGTTGGGACACGTACAATGAGCAGTTCTTC. Protein sequence: CASSWDTYNEQFF.

This chain joins TRBV6-5 and TRBJ1-3; TRBD1 aligns across 9 bases. The germline V gene encodes CDR1 MNHEY and CDR2 SVGAGI. V gave up 4 bases and J gave up 3 bases; unmatched junction bases: 7. This CDR3 region has 16 residues. The CDR3 region has the DNA TGTGCCAGCAGTTCTCCGGGACAGGGCAGTGGAAACACCATATATTTT. Protein product: CASSSPGQGSGNTIYF.

V is TRBV5-1 and J is TRBJ1-4; perhaps TRBD1 as D (5 bases). CDR3 length equals 15 residues. V was trimmed by 3 bases and J by 3 bases, leaving 12 bases between them. CDR1 and CDR2 (germline): SGHRS, YFSETQ. The CDR3 DNA reads TGCGCCAGCAGCTCGGGGACGGGAGCTAATGAAAAACTGTTTTTT. The encoded protein is CASSSGTGANEKLFF.

The V gene is TRBV4-1, the J gene TRBJ2-7; 11 bases align to TRBD1. The CDR3 is made up of 15 amino acids. Germline lookup yields CDR1 MGHRA and CDR2 YSYEKL. V gave up 6 bases and J gave up 6 bases; unmatched junction bases: 10. The CDR3 DNA reads as TGCGCCAGCAGTCTAGCCGGGACAGGGGGAGCCGAGCAGTACTTC. This sequence encodes CASSLAGTGGAEQYF.

The chain is built from TRBV7-2 and TRBJ2-3; D might be TRBD1 (6 bases). V was shortened by 1 base and J by 3 bases, with 11 bases between the two germline ends. Germline-derived CDR1 and CDR2 are SGHTA and FQGNSA. The CDR3 is made up of 15 amino acids. The CDR3 DNA is TGTGCCAGCAGCTTAGGACAGGTGGTAACAGATACGCAGTATTTT. Protein sequence: CASSLGQVVTDTQYF.

The rearrangement uses TRBV21-1 and TRBJ1-1. TRBV21-1 counts as a pseudogene. There are 14 residues in the CDR3. The CDR3 reads CASSGGHRNTEAFF. The CDR3, as DNA: TGTGCCAGCAGCGGAGGGCATCGGAACACTGAAGCTTTCTTT.

The chain recombines TRBV5-1 with TRBJ1-2, with 11 nucleotides matching TRBD1. V lost 1 base, J lost 5 bases, and 4 bases stayed unmatched. This CDR3 is built from 15 residues. Germline V CDR1 and CDR2: SGHRS, YFSETQ. The CDR3 protein is CASSLLGTGGYGYTF. CDR3 coding DNA: TGCGCCAGCAGCTTGTTGGGGACAGGGGGGTATGGCTACACCTTC.